This section outlines one TCR beta chain sequence together with its context. Its matching antigen is unknown. The assay was immunoSEQ multiplex PCR, and TCRdb's table has in-frame clones only and misses some. The sample holds over 55,000 clones, roughly 81% seen once. This sample was included in a study of a mutant IDH1 vaccine in newly diagnosed glioma. Time point specified: week 35, safety follow-up. Every vaccination contained 300 ug of the mutant IDH1 20-mer peptide and was paired with topical imiquimod. This TCR derives from a man in his forties with glioma. This specimen was PBMCs, taken from a glioma patient whose treatment included an IDH1 peptide vaccine.

The CDR3 spells CASSLDAGYNYGYTF. CDR3 nucleotides: TGTGCCAGCAGCTTGGATGCGGGATATAACTATGGCTACACCTTC. This chain connects TRBV5-6 to TRBJ1-2, with no clear D. This CDR3 region has 15 residues. In germline, CDR1 is SGHDT, CDR2 YYEEEE. Between the trimmed V and J ends, which lost 0 bases and 1 base, there was a span of 10 bases.